These 16 T cell receptor beta chains came from one sample sequenced in a study of shared clonotypes between healthy human individuals (dated by TCRdb to 2020 to 2021). To prepare the library, the immunoSEQ multiplex PCR assay was applied. Drawn from immuneACCESS, this table holds only the in-frame rearrangements with V and J called that TCRdb kept. Clones are partly lost; checked studies trace under half to an unresolved V gene and leave the rest unexplained. For this sample there are millions of clones; roughly 95% appear just once. The ten biggest clones cover 0.13% of the sample. Specimen: naive CD4+ T cells sorted from blood. Taken with the paper, the label for cell subset or site translates to: CD45RA+ positively selected. The receptors originated from a man between 18 and 29 years old in good health.

The gene calls are TRBV5-4 and TRBJ2-2; TRBD2 might be the D (6 bases). CDR3 length: 16 amino acids. CDR1 and CDR2 from the germline V gene are SGHNT and YYREEE (reference sequence). Deletions cut 0 bases from V and 2 bases from J, with 11 bases between. CDR3 loop: CASSLESGPNTGELFF. DNA for the CDR3: TGTGCCAGCAGCTTGGAAAGCGGGCCAAACACCGGGGAGCTGTTTTTT.

The rearrangement joins TRBV11-2 to TRBJ2-5; 7 nucleotides match TRBD2. CDR3 size: 15 residues. CDR1 and CDR2 (germline): SGHAT, FQNNGV. With V trimmed by 5 bases and J by 4 bases, 10 bases remained unmatched. DNA for the CDR3: TGTGCCAGCAGCACCACTACTGGGGGGGTAGAGACCCAGTACTTC. Translated: CASSTTTGGVETQYF. The full variable domain, rest sourced from reference TRBV11-2 and TRBJ2-5, is EAGVAQSPRYKIIEKRQSVAFWCNPISGHATLYWYQQILGQGPKLLIQFQNNGVVDDSQLPKDRFSAERLKGVDSTLKIQPAKLEDSAVYLCASSTTTGGVETQYFGPGTRLLVL.

The rearrangement links TRBV18 to TRBJ1-2; the D gene is possibly TRBD1 (6 bases). Looked up from germline, CDR1 is KGHSH and CDR2 is LQKENI. Trimming removed 0 bases from V and 0 bases from J, with 14 bases in between. This CDR3 has 17 amino acids. Here the CDR3 reads CASSPPRGTDTNYGYTF. CDR3 coding DNA: TGTGCCAGCTCACCACCTAGGGGGACGGACACTAACTATGGCTACACCTTC.

The chain joins TRBV4-1 to TRBJ1-3, with 7 bases aligning to TRBD1. CDR1 is MGHRA, CDR2 YSYEKL, per germline. This CDR3 has 17 residues. V shed 0 bases, J shed 0 bases, and the junction held 5 bases outside the gene matches. The CDR3 here is CASSQEVTGYSGNTIYF. DNA of the CDR3: TGCGCCAGCAGCCAAGAAGTGACAGGGTACTCTGGAAACACCATATATTTT.

This clone occurred once. This chain joins TRBV7-3 and TRBJ1-1; D remains ambiguous. From germline, CDR1 is SGHTA and CDR2 FQGTGA. Trimming stripped 1 base from V and 0 bases from J, with 9 bases between. This CDR3 spans 15 amino acids. CDR3 in DNA: TGTGCCAGCAGCTTAAGGGCCGGAATGAACACTGAAGCTTTCTTT. As protein: CASSLRAGMNTEAFF.

In regard to this clone: Other DNA variants within this sample encode the same CDR3. The CDR3 sequence: CASSGGTGNQPQHF. The CDR3 region has the DNA TGTGCCAGCAGTGGAGGGACAGGGAATCAGCCCCAGCATTTT. This sequence joins TRBV6-1 and TRBJ1-5, with TRBD1 matching 9 bases. The CDR3 length is 14 residues. Germline loops: CDR1 MNHNS, CDR2 SASEGT. V gave up 4 bases and J gave up 4 bases; unmatched junction bases: 2.

V is TRBV28 and J is TRBJ2-6; either TRBD1 or TRBD2 may supply D (5 bases each). V was clipped by 1 base and J by 2 bases, with 12 bases between them. There are 17 residues in the CDR3. The germline V gene has CDR1 MDHEN and CDR2 SYDVKM. As DNA, the CDR3 is TGTGCCAGCAGTTTATATGGGGGTGGCCCTGGGGCCAACGTCCTGACTTTC. Its translation is CASSLYGGGPGANVLTF. Full variable domain (rest looked up from reference TRBV28 and TRBJ2-6): DVKVTQSSRYLVKRTGEKVFLECVQDMDHENMFWYRQDPGLGLRLIYFSYDVKMKEKGDIPEGYSVSREKKERFSLILESASTNQTSMYLCASSLYGGGPGANVLTFGAGSRLTVL.

The chain has TRBV7-9 and TRBJ1-2, with a possible D match to TRBD1 (5 bases). Trimming left V 5 bases short and J 7 bases short, with 20 bases between. This CDR3 is built from 15 residues. Germline V gene sequence: CDR1 SEHNR, CDR2 FQNEAQ (reference sequence). The DNA of the CDR3 is TGTGCCAGCAGCATTCTTGGGGCCCCCGATGGTGGCTACACCTTC. It yields the protein CASSILGAPDGGYTF.

In the case of this clone: The sample has other DNA sequences that encode this CDR3 too. The rearrangement joins TRBV7-9 to TRBJ2-3, with no clear D. The V end lost 0 bases, the J end lost 0 bases, and 7 bases lay between the germline ends. Per germline, CDR1 SEHNR and CDR2 FQNEAQ (reference sequence). The CDR3 has 15 amino acids. The CDR3 DNA sequence: TGTGCCAGCAGCTTAGCTGGGTCGAGCACAGATACGCAGTATTTT. Translating it yields CASSLAGSSTDTQYF.

This clone appeared a single time. The chain recombines TRBV6-5 with TRBJ2-7; 9 nucleotides match TRBD1. J was trimmed by 3 bases and V by 9 bases; bases with no gene match: 12. Germline assignment: CDR1 MNHEY and CDR2 SVGAGI. The CDR3 length is 15 residues. In DNA form, the CDR3 reads TGTGCCAGACCCTTACCGGGACAGGGAAGCTACGAGCAGTACTTC. It is translated as CARPLPGQGSYEQYF.

This clone appeared once. J is TRBJ2-3 and V is TRBV5-1; D is unresolved. The CDR3 length is 17 residues. The V gene's germline CDR1 is SGHRS and CDR2 YFSETQ. Between the trimmed V and J ends, which lost 4 bases and 0 bases, there was a span of 18 bases. CDR3 DNA sequence: TGCGCCAGCAGCCCTTGGCGTAGGCCACTAAGCACAGATACGCAGTATTTT. Translation gives CASSPWRRPLSTDTQYF.

A single count supports this clone. The J gene is TRBJ1-1, the V gene TRBV6-4; tentative D call: TRBD1 (5 bases). The V and J ends lost 6 bases and 5 bases respectively, with 16 bases between them. This CDR3 is 14 amino acids long. The germline V gene has CDR1 MRHNA and CDR2 SNTAGT. The CDR3 region has the DNA TGTGCCAGCAGCCCAGGGCCAAAAGGGACTGAAGCTTTCTTT. This sequence encodes CASSPGPKGTEAFF.

This clone appeared a single time. Distinct nucleotide sequences in the sample also encode this CDR3. Here the CDR3 DNA reads TGCGCCAGCAGCTACACAGGATCCTCCTACGAGCAGTACTTC. Its translation: CASSYTGSSYEQYF. The chain recombines TRBV5-1 with TRBJ2-7; weak D call: TRBD1 (5 bases). V was clipped by 3 bases and J by 0 bases, with 10 bases between them. Germline V gene lookup returns CDR1 SGHRS and CDR2 YFSETQ. This CDR3 region has 14 residues.

V and J are TRBV4-1 and TRBJ1-4; possible D gene TRBD1, 5 bases. CDR3 size: 14 residues. Germline loops: CDR1 MGHRA, CDR2 YSYEKL. V was cut by 4 bases and J by 7 bases, with 13 bases left in between. CDR3 residues: CASSLRTGGEKLFF. CDR3 coding DNA: TGCGCCAGCAGCCTCCGAACGGGGGGTGAAAAACTGTTTTTT.

Points on this clone: A single base separates this from a much larger clone, so it may be a read error. This sample includes further DNA sequences coding for the same CDR3. This sequence joins TRBV7-9 and TRBJ1-5; D is ambiguous. The CDR3 loop spans 12 amino acids. V dropped 1 base and J dropped 5 bases, with 3 bases sitting between them. Germline-derived CDR1 and CDR2 are SEHNR and FQNEAQ (reference sequence). This CDR3 reads CASSLGDQPQHF. The DNA of the CDR3 is TGTGCCAGCAGCTTAGGAGATCAGCCCCAGCATTTT.

The rearrangement uses TRBV29-1 and TRBJ1-2; D is unresolved. This CDR3 is built from 11 residues. CDR1 and CDR2 (germline): SQVTM, ANQGSEA. Trimming stripped 1 base from V and 7 bases from J, with 7 bases between. CDR3: CSVEGVLGYTF. The CDR3 DNA follows: TGCAGCGTTGAAGGTGTACTTGGCTACACCTTC.